Following are 25 T cell receptor beta chains from one sample sequenced in a study of T-cell reconstitution after alpha-beta-depleted transplantation in children. A TCRbeta library incorporating unique molecular identifiers was prepared. Via MiXCR, TCRdb re-called the PCR reads, giving one row per CDR3 protein. The table shows fewer than 700,000 distinct CDR3 sequences, with over 10% occurring only once. Sequenced material: PBMCs, mostly from graft donor cells, taken 360 days after TCRalphabeta/CD19-depleted stem cell transplant. The receptors derive from a male patient aged 5 to 17 who had a stem cell transplant for acute myeloid leukemia, so the T cells may come from the graft donor.

This clonotype was seen a handful of times. The CDR3 loop reads CASSSLGGPSTDTQYF. The CDR3 region has the DNA TGTGCCAGCAGCTCGCTCGGGGGGCCTAGCACAGATACGCAGTATTTT. V is TRBV11-2 and J is TRBJ2-3; D might be TRBD2 (7 bases). Between the trimmed V and J ends, which lost 4 bases and 0 bases, there was a span of 14 bases. The CDR3 extends over 16 amino acids. Germline-derived CDR1 and CDR2 are SGHAT and FQNNGV.

This clonotype has ten or more counts. This chain connects TRBV11-2 to TRBJ2-6, with a possible D match to TRBD1 (5 bases). Trimming removed 0 bases from V and 1 base from J, with 16 bases in between. Germline V gene sequence: CDR1 SGHAT, CDR2 FQNNGV. This CDR3 region has 19 residues. CDR3: CASSLDMRFYRSGANVLTF. In nucleotides, the CDR3 is TGTGCCAGCAGCTTAGATATGCGGTTTTACAGGTCTGGGGCCAACGTCCTGACTTTC.

The CDR3 reads CASSSSGSISYEQYF. The CDR3, as DNA: TGTGCCAGCAGCTCCAGTGGCAGCATCTCCTACGAGCAGTACTTC. This sequence joins TRBV7-2 and TRBJ2-7; D is ambiguous. The ends were cut back, 4 bases at V and 0 bases at J, with 13 bases in the middle. The CDR3 has 15 amino acids. CDR1 and CDR2 (germline): SGHTA, FQGNSA.

This chain uses TRBV28 with TRBJ2-1; 8 nucleotides agree with TRBD2. V shed 5 bases and J 5 bases; nucleotides not matched to a gene: 8. The V gene's germline CDR1 is MDHEN and CDR2 SYDVKM. This CDR3 is built from 15 residues. CDR3 protein: CASSAPGGRNNEQFF. The CDR3 nucleotides are TGTGCCAGCAGTGCTCCCGGCGGGAGGAACAATGAGCAGTTCTTC.

The rearrangement links TRBV20-1 to TRBJ2-1; D remains unclear. The germline gives CDR1 DFQATT, CDR2 SNEGSKA (reference sequence). CDR3 length: 13 amino acids. V was cut by 2 bases and J by 7 bases, with 12 bases left in between. CDR3 nucleotide sequence: TGCAGTGCTAGATTCTCTTCGTCGAATGAGCAGTTCTTC. It is translated as CSARFSSSNEQFF.

The chain employs TRBV6-5 and TRBJ1-4; D perhaps matches TRBD1 (5 bases). V lost 4 bases, J lost 7 bases, and 13 bases lay in between. This CDR3 region has 14 residues. Germline CDR1 reads MNHEY; CDR2 reads SVGAGI. CDR3 nucleotides: TGTGCCAGCAGTTTAGTCCAGGGAAGTGAAAAACTGTTTTTT. This gives the protein CASSLVQGSEKLFF.

The sample holds many counts of this clonotype. CDR3 DNA sequence: TGCAGTGCTAGAGCCCCAGGGTGGGGTGCTGAGCAGTTCTTC. It encodes CSARAPGWGAEQFF. The chain joins TRBV20-1 to TRBJ2-1; possible D gene TRBD1, 5 bases. The germline V and J ends were trimmed by 1 base and 9 bases, with 16 bases remaining between them. The germline V gene encodes CDR1 DFQATT and CDR2 SNEGSKA (reference sequence). This CDR3 spans 14 amino acids.

This clonotype was counted many times. This rearrangement joins TRBV7-2 to TRBJ2-3; 10 bases map to TRBD1. CDR3 length: 15 residues. Germline V gene lookup returns CDR1 SGHTA and CDR2 FQGNSA. V was pared by 4 bases and J by 3 bases, with 4 bases of the junction left unmatched. CDR3 region: CASSWGQGITDTQYF. CDR3 nucleotides: TGTGCCAGCAGCTGGGGACAGGGGATAACAGATACGCAGTATTTT. Supplemented by reference TRBV7-2 and TRBJ2-3, the full variable domain reads GAGVSQSPSNKVTEKGKDVELRCDPISGHTALYWYRQSLGQGLEFLIYFQGNSAPDKSGLPSDRFSAERTGGSVSTLTIQRTQQEDSAVYLCASSWGQGITDTQYFGPGTRLTVL.

This clonotype was seen a few times. This sequence joins TRBV5-1 and TRBJ2-2, with D hard to call. Deletions cut 4 bases from V and 4 bases from J, with 11 bases between. Germline loops: CDR1 SGHRS, CDR2 YFSETQ. CDR3 length: 14 amino acids. The CDR3 DNA sequence: TGCGCCAGCAGCATCTGGACCACCACCGGGGAGCTGTTTTTT. Its protein product is CASSIWTTTGELFF.

The sample holds a few counts of this clonotype. This chain joins TRBV20-1 and TRBJ2-1; no definite D call. This CDR3 is built from 11 residues. V was clipped by 3 bases and J by 10 bases, with 10 bases between them. Germline V gives CDR1 DFQATT, CDR2 SNEGSKA (reference sequence). CDR3 loop: CSASQTREQFF. CDR3 nucleotide sequence: TGCAGTGCTAGCCAGACCCGGGAGCAGTTCTTC.

This clonotype was counted only a few times. The chain combines TRBV12-3 or TRBV12-4 with TRBJ2-2; 8 nucleotides line up with TRBD2. The length of the CDR3 is 16 residues. V gave up 2 bases and J gave up 4 bases; unmatched junction bases: 6. CDR3 loop: CASSLSGSSITGELFF. In DNA form, the CDR3 reads TGTGCCAGCAGTTTAAGCGGGAGTAGCATCACCGGGGAGCTGTTTTTT.

This clonotype has a count of ten or more. The gene calls are TRBV28 and TRBJ2-7, with TRBD2 matching 11 bases. The CDR3 is made up of 15 amino acids. Germline V lookup: CDR1 MDHEN, CDR2 SYDVKM. The V gene end was trimmed by 6 bases and the J gene end by 1 base; junction bases not matched to a gene: 5. The CDR3 is CASSPGLAVSYEQYF. Written as DNA, the CDR3 is TGTGCCAGCAGCCCGGGACTAGCGGTTTCCTACGAGCAGTACTTC.

V usage is TRBV6-2 or TRBV6-3 and J usage is TRBJ2-1, with D perhaps TRBD2 (6 bases). V lost 6 bases and J 6 bases, leaving 18 bases between the germline ends. The CDR3 covers 15 residues. Germline assignment: CDR1 MNHEY and CDR2 SVGEGT. In DNA form, the CDR3 reads TGTGCCAGCAGCTATAGGGCGGGACTGGTCAATGAGCAGTTCTTC. This codes for CASSYRAGLVNEQFF.

This clonotype occurred a few times. The gene calls are TRBV6-2 or TRBV6-3 and TRBJ2-5; no definite D call. V was trimmed by 2 bases and J by 6 bases, leaving 4 bases between them. CDR1 is MNHEY, CDR2 SVGEGT, per germline. This CDR3 has 11 residues. The CDR3 nucleotides read TGTGCCAGCAGTTACATGCAGACCCAGTACTTC. Its protein is CASSYMQTQYF.

In nucleotides, the CDR3 is TGCGCCAGCAGCCAAGATGGCAGCGGGGGCACCTACGAGCAGTACTTC. This translates into CASSQDGSGGTYEQYF. V gene TRBV4-3 combines with J gene TRBJ2-7; 8 bases map to TRBD2. This CDR3 has 16 amino acids. Germline V gene lookup returns CDR1 LGHNA and CDR2 YSLEER. J was trimmed by 2 bases and V by 0 bases; bases with no gene match: 6.

The chain couples TRBV5-1 to TRBJ2-1, with TRBD2 matching 10 bases. The CDR3 consists of 20 residues. Per germline, CDR1 SGHRS and CDR2 YFSETQ. V shed 1 base, J shed 0 bases, and the junction held 13 bases outside the gene matches. DNA for the CDR3: TGCGCCAGCAGCTTGATAGCGGGGCTAGCGGGAGATCTCTCCTACAATGAGCAGTTCTTC. Translated: CASSLIAGLAGDLSYNEQFF.

This clonotype appeared a few times. The chain has TRBV11-2 and TRBJ2-5; tentatively, D is TRBD1 (6 bases). Trimming took 6 bases from V and 4 from J, leaving 9 bases between them. Germline CDR1 reads SGHAT; CDR2 reads FQNNGV. The CDR3 totals 12 residues. CDR3 in DNA: TGTGCCAGCAGTACAGGGTTAGAGACCCAGTACTTC. Protein product: CASSTGLETQYF.

This chain joins TRBV6-2 or TRBV6-3 and TRBJ2-7, with a tentative D call TRBD2 (5 bases). Germline V lookup: CDR1 MNHEY, CDR2 SVGEGT. The CDR3 has 15 amino acids. The ends were cut back, 5 bases at V and 0 bases at J, with 14 bases in the middle. This chain's CDR3 is CASSKLDRYSYEQYF. The CDR3 nucleotides are TGTGCCAGCAGTAAACTAGACCGCTACTCCTACGAGCAGTACTTC.

This clonotype showed up just a few times. The genes are TRBV6-2 or TRBV6-3 and TRBJ2-4; D not resolved. From germline, CDR1 is MNHEY and CDR2 SVGEGT. V lost 0 bases and J lost 15, with 12 bases in between. The CDR3 totals 12 residues. The CDR3 DNA is TGTGCCAGCAGTTACTCTTGGACGATCGTGTACTTC. It is translated as CASSYSWTIVYF.

J is TRBJ2-1 and V is TRBV9, with D perhaps matching TRBD1 or TRBD2 (5 bases each). V shed 1 base and J shed 10 bases, with 24 bases lying between them. Germline CDR1 reads SGDLS; CDR2 reads YYNGEE. This CDR3 is 17 amino acids long. The CDR3 coding sequence is TGTGCCAGCAGCGTAAGTTCCAGGGAGAGGGGCCGAGGGGAGCAGTTCTTC. This codes for CASSVSSRERGRGEQFF.

The chain recombines TRBV28 with TRBJ2-7; 7 nucleotides match TRBD1. Trimming cost V 4 bases and J 0 bases; bases outside gene matches: 6. This CDR3 contains 15 residues. Germline V gene sequence: CDR1 MDHEN, CDR2 SYDVKM. The CDR3 sequence is CASSSTGAGSYEQYF. CDR3 sequence (DNA): TGTGCCAGCAGTTCCACAGGGGCAGGCTCCTACGAGCAGTACTTC.

This clonotype was seen once. A much larger clone is a single base away; this may be a read error. Since no conserved phenylalanine or tryptophan closes the CDR3, a read error is the likely cause. The CDR3 here is CASSLGTASNSPLHC. The CDR3 DNA sequence: TGCGCCAGCAGCCTCGGGACAGCCAGTAATTCACCCCTCCACTGT. The V gene is TRBV5-1, the J gene TRBJ1-6; 7 bases line up with TRBD1. CDR1 and CDR2 from the germline V gene are SGHRS and YFSETQ. The CDR3 consists of 15 residues. With 4 bases clipped from V and 6 bases from J, the junction kept 7 bases outside the gene matches.

This clonotype was counted only a few times. V is TRBV9 and J is TRBJ2-5; no definite D call. The CDR3 sequence is 16 residues long. CDR1 is SGDLS, CDR2 YYNGEE, per germline. Trimming cost V 4 bases and J 1 base, with 17 bases left between them. The DNA of the CDR3 is TGTGCCAGCAGCCCCCTGTGGGTGATCCCCCAAGAGACCCAGTACTTC. This translates into CASSPLWVIPQETQYF.

This clonotype was seen a handful of times. The rearrangement links TRBV13 to TRBJ1-1; no clear D. The CDR3 extends over 16 amino acids. Germline lookup yields CDR1 PRHDT and CDR2 FYEKMQ (reference sequence). V shed 3 bases and J shed 0 bases, with 14 bases lying between them. DNA of the CDR3: TGTGCCAGCAGCTTCCGACTTCTTATCATGAACACTGAAGCTTTCTTT. Translation gives CASSFRLLIMNTEAFF.

The V and J genes are TRBV6-4 and TRBJ2-1; D remains ambiguous. The CDR3 is 16 residues long. Germline assignment: CDR1 MRHNA and CDR2 SNTAGT. The germline V and J ends were trimmed by 2 bases and 4 bases, with 15 bases remaining between them. The CDR3 nucleotides are TGTGCCAGCAGTGACGGTTCTTTAGTGGGGTACAATGAGCAGTTCTTC. Translated, it gives CASSDGSLVGYNEQFF.